One sample yielded the 20 T cell receptor beta chains listed below, sequenced in a study of blood T cell repertoires in COVID-19. Clones were read by immunoSEQ multiplex PCR, and TCRdb kept only the in-frame ones, dropping some. The sample contains about 30,000 clones, more than 85% of which appear only once. Input material: peripheral blood. These TCRs come from a man aged 60 to 69 with active or convalescent COVID-19.

The V gene is TRBV18, the J gene TRBJ2-5; 7 bases match TRBD1. With V trimmed by 6 bases and J by 5 bases, 6 bases remained unmatched. In germline, CDR1 is KGHSH, CDR2 LQKENI. The CDR3 loop spans 13 amino acids. This chain's CDR3 is CASSLTGLETQYF. The CDR3 bases are TGTGCCAGCTCGCTGACAGGGTTGGAGACCCAGTACTTC. The entire variable domain, with the rest obtained from reference TRBV18 and TRBJ2-5, is as follows: NAGVMQNPRHLVRRRGQEARLRCSPMKGHSHVYWYRQLPEEGLKFMVYLQKENIIDESGMPKERFSAEFPKEGPSILRIQQVVRGDSAAYFCASSLTGLETQYFGPGTRLLVL.

The gene calls are TRBV30 and TRBJ1-2; 10 positions agree with TRBD1. Germline-derived CDR1 and CDR2 are GTSNPN and SVGIG (reference sequence). J was trimmed by 7 bases and V by 3 bases; bases with no gene match: 11. This CDR3 has 15 amino acids. The CDR3 region is CAWSPGTGVGSGYTF. CDR3 coding DNA: TGTGCCTGGAGCCCCGGGACAGGGGTGGGTAGTGGCTACACCTTC.

For this clone: At one boundary the junction diverges from the germline segment, which might be a read error. This rearrangement joins TRBV7-2 to TRBJ2-3; D might be TRBD2 (6 bases). Germline CDR1 is SGHTA and CDR2 is FQGNSA. The CDR3 is made up of 16 amino acids. The CDR3 DNA reads as TGTGCCAGCAGCTTAGCGGGGTTGAGCGGGCCCCGATTGAAGTTATTT. It is translated as CASSLAGLSGPRLKLF.

The chain combines TRBV5-4 with TRBJ2-3, with TRBD2 matching over 7 bases. With V trimmed by 4 bases and J by 6 bases, 8 bases remained unmatched. Germline V gene sequence: CDR1 SGHNT, CDR2 YYREEE (reference sequence). The CDR3 contains 14 residues. This CDR3 reads CASSASGGPDTQYF. Here the CDR3 DNA reads TGTGCCAGCAGCGCCTCGGGGGGTCCGGATACGCAGTATTTT. Complete variable domain (other parts from reference TRBV5-4 and TRBJ2-3): ETGVTQSPTHLIKTRGQQVTLRCSSQSGHNTVSWYQQALGQGPQFIFQYYREEENGRGNFPPRFSGLQFPNYSSELNVNALELDDSALYLCASSASGGPDTQYFGPGTRLTVL.

This chain connects TRBV9 to TRBJ2-3; perhaps TRBD2 as D (5 bases). V lost 6 bases and J lost 0, with 8 bases in between. Germline V gene sequence: CDR1 SGDLS, CDR2 YYNGEE. The CDR3 consists of 13 residues. CDR3 protein: CASKGGSTDTQYF. The CDR3 DNA sequence: TGTGCCAGCAAGGGCGGGAGCACAGATACGCAGTATTTT.

V and J are TRBV11-3 and TRBJ2-1; 12 nucleotides match TRBD2. V gave up 5 bases and J gave up 8 bases; unmatched junction bases: 7. The CDR3 spans 15 residues. Germline CDR1 is SGHNT and CDR2 is YENEEA. The CDR3 bases are TGTGCCAGCAGCCTGACTAGCGGGAGTTATCATGAGCAGTTCTTC. This encodes CASSLTSGSYHEQFF.

This chain connects TRBV6-6 to TRBJ1-1; unclear D gene. Trimming left V 7 bases short and J 1 base short, with 13 bases between. The CDR3 sequence is 14 residues long. CDR1 is MNHNY and CDR2 is SVGAGI in the germline V gene (reference sequence). CDR3 loop: CASISEGWNTEAFF. The DNA of the CDR3 is TGTGCCAGCATTTCAGAGGGTTGGAACACTGAAGCTTTCTTT.

V usage is TRBV24-1 and J usage is TRBJ1-5, with 9 bases fitting TRBD1. V was pared by 3 bases and J by 6 bases, with 5 bases of the junction left unmatched. CDR3 size: 15 residues. Germline V gene lookup returns CDR1 KGHDR and CDR2 SFDVKD. The CDR3 region is CATSDGQGNTQPQHF. The CDR3, as DNA: TGTGCCACCAGTGATGGACAGGGGAACACTCAGCCCCAGCATTTT.

The CDR3 DNA sequence: TGTGCCAGCAGTTCCCCTCCGGGGAGGGGCAGCACCGGGGAGCTGTTTTTT. This gives the protein CASSSPPGRGSTGELFF. The V call is TRBV28, the J call TRBJ2-2; 7 nucleotides line up with TRBD2. The V gene end was trimmed by 4 bases and the J gene end by 4 bases; junction bases not matched to a gene: 12. The CDR3 extends over 17 amino acids. Germline V gene lookup returns CDR1 MDHEN and CDR2 SYDVKM.

The chain couples TRBV10-3 to TRBJ1-5; 11 positions match TRBD1. The trim removed 4 bases at V and 7 bases at J, leaving 6 bases unmatched. The CDR3 is 15 amino acids. Germline CDR1 ENHRY, CDR2 SYGVKD. CDR3 loop: CAISGGQGVEQPQHF. CDR3 DNA sequence: TGTGCCATCAGTGGGGGACAGGGGGTAGAACAGCCCCAGCATTTT.

The chain combines TRBV5-6 with TRBJ2-7, with 12 bases matching TRBD2. CDR3 length: 14 amino acids. Per the germline V gene, CDR1 is SGHDT and CDR2 is YYEEEE. V trimming: 8 bases; J trimming: 1 base; junction bases outside the gene matches: 4. CDR3 DNA sequence: TGTGCCAGTCGGACTAGCGGGACGTCCTACGAGCAGTACTTC. Its protein is CASRTSGTSYEQYF.

This chain connects TRBV4-3 to TRBJ1-1; D unclear. The CDR3 consists of 15 residues. In germline, CDR1 is LGHNA, CDR2 YSLEER. Deletions cut 1 base from V and 1 base from J, with 10 bases between. The CDR3 loop is CASSQAMRENTEAFF. CDR3 nucleotide sequence: TGCGCCAGCAGCCAAGCGATGCGGGAGAACACTGAAGCTTTCTTT.

This sequence joins TRBV6-1 and TRBJ2-1; D not resolved. Trimming shortened V by 2 bases and J by 0 bases, and 8 bases separated the two germline ends. The CDR3 covers 15 residues. The germline V gene has CDR1 MNHNS and CDR2 SASEGT. The CDR3 sequence is CASSESHSSYNEQFF. The DNA for the CDR3 is TGTGCCAGCAGTGAAAGCCATAGCTCCTACAATGAGCAGTTCTTC.

J is TRBJ2-1 and V is TRBV11-3, with 11 bases lining up with TRBD1. The CDR3 sequence is 12 residues long. CDR1 and CDR2 from the germline V gene are SGHNT and YENEEA. Trimming took 5 bases from V and 9 from J; bases not matched to a gene: 0. In DNA, the CDR3 is TGTGCCAGCAGCGGGACAGGGGGTGAGCAGTTCTTC. This codes for CASSGTGGEQFF.

The rearrangement links TRBV2 to TRBJ1-4, with 8 bases that match TRBD1. V trimming: 7 bases; J trimming: 7 bases; junction bases outside the gene matches: 11. Germline V gene lookup returns CDR1 SNHLY and CDR2 FYNNEI. The CDR3 length is 15 residues. CDR3 bases: TGTGCCAGCAATTTACAGGGGGGGGACGGTGAAAAACTGTTTTTT. Translation: CASNLQGGDGEKLFF.

The gene calls are TRBV6-6 and TRBJ1-2; 8 bases agree with TRBD1. This CDR3 region has 13 residues. V gave up 4 bases and J gave up 8 bases; unmatched junction bases: 6. In germline, CDR1 is MNHNY, CDR2 SVGAGI (reference sequence). The CDR3 region has the DNA TGTGCCAGCAGTTCAGCAGGGGGCTCCGGCTACACCTTC. Translated, it gives CASSSAGGSGYTF.

The CDR3 protein is CASSLSRYGYTF. The CDR3 nucleotides are TGTGCCAGCAGTTTATCCCGCTATGGCTACACCTTC. The V gene is TRBV28, the J gene TRBJ1-2; D not certain. Germline loops: CDR1 MDHEN, CDR2 SYDVKM. The CDR3 has 12 residues. Trimming removed 1 base from V and 4 bases from J, with 4 bases in between.

The genes are TRBV5-5 and TRBJ2-7; D perhaps matches TRBD1 (6 bases). This CDR3 spans 15 amino acids. V was cut by 2 bases and J by 0 bases, with 12 bases left in between. Germline CDR1 reads SGHKS; CDR2 reads YYEKEE (reference sequence). In DNA, the CDR3 is TGTGCCAGCAGCTTAGGCTCAGGGGCCTCCTACGAGCAGTACTTC. It yields the protein CASSLGSGASYEQYF.

V is TRBV5-1 and J is TRBJ2-7, with 15 nucleotides matching TRBD2. CDR1 is SGHRS and CDR2 is YFSETQ in the germline V gene. V lost 4 bases to trimming and J lost 2 bases; unmatched junction nucleotides: 7. The CDR3 sequence is 17 residues long. Written as DNA, the CDR3 is TGCGCCAGCAGCCGAGGGACTAGCGGGAGGTTGACCTACGAGCAGTACTTC. Translating it yields CASSRGTSGRLTYEQYF.

CDR3 bases: TGTGCCTGGAGTGTACAGAATACCGGGGAGCTGTTTTTT. Its translation: CAWSVQNTGELFF. The V and J genes are TRBV30 and TRBJ2-2; D ambiguous. Germline V gene sequence: CDR1 GTSNPN, CDR2 SVGIG (reference sequence). V was pared by 0 bases and J by 5 bases, with 7 bases between. The CDR3 has 13 amino acids.